What follows are 10 T cell receptor beta chains derived from one specimen sequenced in a study of cytotoxic CD8 clonotypes in ibrutinib-treated CLL. Using immunoSEQ multiplex PCR, the repertoire was profiled, and TCRdb retains in-frame clones only, with some absent. The data show fewer than 400,000 clones, with 60% to 80% seen just once and roughly 6% held by the top ten. Sequenced here: PBMCs, sampled after 36 months of ibrutinib treatment. These receptors were collected from a human donor with chronic lymphocytic leukemia.

The chain carries TRBV2 and TRBJ1-2, with D unclear. Between the trimmed V and J ends, which lost 8 bases and 4 bases, there was a span of 14 bases. Germline V gene data show CDR1 as SNHLY and CDR2 as FYNNEI. CDR3 size: 13 residues. CDR3 residues: CASVGGLGYGYTF. CDR3 nucleotides: TGTGCCAGCGTGGGAGGCTTAGGCTATGGCTACACCTTC.

This clone has only a few counts. The chain carries TRBV15 and TRBJ2-7, with D maybe TRBD1 (5 bases). V was trimmed by 5 bases and J by 4 bases, leaving 9 bases between them. CDR1 and CDR2 from the germline V gene are LNHNV and YYDKDF (reference sequence). The CDR3 consists of 12 residues. The chain's CDR3 is CATSLGRYEQYF. The CDR3 nucleotides are TGTGCCACCAGCCTGGGGCGTTACGAGCAGTACTTC.

The gene calls are TRBV29-1 and TRBJ2-2; D perhaps matches TRBD1 (6 bases). Germline V gene sequence: CDR1 SQVTM, CDR2 ANQGSEA. The CDR3 has 16 residues. Trimming pared 4 bases from V and 0 bases from J, leaving 15 bases between. The CDR3 protein is CSVAVHRVANTGELFF. The CDR3, as DNA: TGCAGCGTTGCCGTTCACAGGGTCGCGAACACCGGGGAGCTGTTTTTT.

A few counts support this clone. The V call is TRBV5-1, the J call TRBJ2-2; no reliable D call. Germline values: CDR1 SGHRS, CDR2 YFSETQ. V lost 0 bases and J 6 bases, leaving 6 bases between the germline ends. This CDR3 is 13 amino acids long. The CDR3 nucleotides are TGCGCCAGCAGCTTGGTAATCGCCGGGGAGCTGTTTTTT. Encoded protein: CASSLVIAGELFF.

The chain couples TRBV6-1 to TRBJ1-5; D uncertain. This CDR3 has 13 amino acids. Germline values: CDR1 MNHNS, CDR2 SASEGT. The germline V and J ends were trimmed by 2 bases and 7 bases, with 9 bases remaining between them. For the CDR3, the DNA is TGTGCCAGCAGTGAAATGGTGCAACAGCCCCAGCATTTT. Encoded protein: CASSEMVQQPQHF.

V usage is TRBV11-2 and J usage is TRBJ2-5; 13 bases fit TRBD2. The CDR3 runs 18 residues. CDR1 and CDR2 (germline): SGHAT, FQNNGV. J lost 4 bases, V lost 5 bases, and 13 bases had no gene match. In DNA form, the CDR3 reads TGTGCCAGCAGCCGAGGGACTAGCGGGATTGTGGTTGGAGAGACCCAGTACTTC. It is translated as CASSRGTSGIVVGETQYF.

This chain connects TRBV15 to TRBJ1-6; D not resolved. This CDR3 comprises 14 residues. The V and J ends lost 1 base and 6 bases respectively, with 7 bases between them. Germline V lookup: CDR1 LNHNV, CDR2 YYDKDF (reference sequence). The CDR3, as DNA: TGTGCCACCAGCAGAGGGGTAGTTAATTCACCCCTCCACTTT. As protein: CATSRGVVNSPLHF.

The chain employs TRBV10-2 and TRBJ2-7; TRBD2 matches 11 bases. V gave up 4 bases and J gave up 2 bases; unmatched junction bases: 7. The germline CDR1 and CDR2 sequences are WSHSY and SAAADI. The CDR3 has 16 amino acids. The CDR3 region has the DNA TGCGCCAGCAGTGGGGATCTTAGCGGGGGGGCCTACGAGCAGTACTTC. Protein sequence: CASSGDLSGGAYEQYF.

The rearrangement links TRBV19 to TRBJ2-7, with D uncertain. The V and J ends lost 6 bases and 3 bases respectively, with 18 bases between them. Looked up from germline, CDR1 is LNHDA and CDR2 is SQIVND (reference sequence). CDR3 length equals 15 residues. The CDR3, as DNA: TGTGCCAGTAGACCGGACGGGTTAGGTGGCTACGAGCAGTACTTC. Its translation is CASRPDGLGGYEQYF.

The chain is built from TRBV5-1 and TRBJ2-2; maybe TRBD1 (6 bases). There are 16 residues in the CDR3. V shed 1 base and J shed 1 base, with 11 bases lying between them. Germline-derived CDR1 and CDR2 are SGHRS and YFSETQ. CDR3 nucleotides: TGCGCCAGCAGCTTGTTAACAGGGAGGAACACCGGGGAGCTGTTTTTT. This gives the protein CASSLLTGRNTGELFF.